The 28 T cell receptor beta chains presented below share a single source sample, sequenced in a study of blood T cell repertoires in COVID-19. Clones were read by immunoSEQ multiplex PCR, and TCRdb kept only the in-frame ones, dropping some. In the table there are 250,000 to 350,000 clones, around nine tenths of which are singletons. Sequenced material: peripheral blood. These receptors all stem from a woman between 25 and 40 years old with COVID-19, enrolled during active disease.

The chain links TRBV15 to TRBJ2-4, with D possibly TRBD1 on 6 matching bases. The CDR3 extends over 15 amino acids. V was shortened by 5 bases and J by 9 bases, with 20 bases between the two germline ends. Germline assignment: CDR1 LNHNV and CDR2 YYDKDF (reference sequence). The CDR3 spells CATSRHDTGTIIQYF. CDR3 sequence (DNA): TGTGCCACCAGCCGACACGACACAGGGACAATCATTCAGTACTTC.

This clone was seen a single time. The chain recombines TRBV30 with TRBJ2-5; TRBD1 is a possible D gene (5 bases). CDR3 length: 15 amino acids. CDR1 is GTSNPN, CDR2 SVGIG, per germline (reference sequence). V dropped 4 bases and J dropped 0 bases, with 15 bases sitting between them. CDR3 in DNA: TGTGCCTGGAACGAGGCAGGGCAGTACCAAGAGACCCAGTACTTC. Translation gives CAWNEAGQYQETQYF.

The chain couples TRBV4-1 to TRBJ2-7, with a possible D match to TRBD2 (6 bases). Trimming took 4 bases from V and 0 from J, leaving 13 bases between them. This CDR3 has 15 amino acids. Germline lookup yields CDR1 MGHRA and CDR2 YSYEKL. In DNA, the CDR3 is TGCGCCAGCAGCCGCGCGGGGATGGACTCCTACGAGCAGTACTTC. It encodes CASSRAGMDSYEQYF.

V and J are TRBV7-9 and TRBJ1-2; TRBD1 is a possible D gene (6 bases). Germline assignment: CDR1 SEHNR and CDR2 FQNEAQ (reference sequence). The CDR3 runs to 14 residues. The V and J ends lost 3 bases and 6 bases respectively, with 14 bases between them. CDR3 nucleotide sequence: TGTGCCAGCAGCTTCGGTCAGTCAGGGGATGGCTACACCTTC. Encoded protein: CASSFGQSGDGYTF.

The CDR3 sequence is CASSFRLAGMVGELFF. Written as DNA, the CDR3 is TGCGCCAGCAGTTTTCGACTAGCGGGAATGGTCGGGGAGCTGTTTTTT. The chain is built from TRBV5-1 and TRBJ2-2; TRBD2 aligns across 11 bases. The V segment lost 5 bases and the J segment 7 bases; nucleotides outside the gene matches: 10. The CDR3 extends over 16 amino acids. The germline CDR1 and CDR2 sequences are SGHRS and YFSETQ.

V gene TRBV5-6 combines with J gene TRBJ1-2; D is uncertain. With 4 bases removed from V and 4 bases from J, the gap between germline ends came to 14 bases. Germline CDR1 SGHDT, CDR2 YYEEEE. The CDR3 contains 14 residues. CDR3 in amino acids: CASSPWPGSYGYTF. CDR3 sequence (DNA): TGTGCCAGCAGCCCCTGGCCAGGCTCCTATGGCTACACCTTC.

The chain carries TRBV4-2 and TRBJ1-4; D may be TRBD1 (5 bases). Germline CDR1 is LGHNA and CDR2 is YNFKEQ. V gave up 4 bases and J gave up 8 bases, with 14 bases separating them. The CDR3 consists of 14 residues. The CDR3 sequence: CASSRSTAGEKLFF. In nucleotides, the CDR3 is TGTGCCAGCAGCCGCTCGACCGCAGGGGAAAAACTGTTTTTT.

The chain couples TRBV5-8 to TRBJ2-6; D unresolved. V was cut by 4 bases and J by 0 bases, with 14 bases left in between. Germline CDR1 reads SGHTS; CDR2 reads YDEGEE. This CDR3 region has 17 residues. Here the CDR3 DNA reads TGTGCCAGCAGCGTCGGGTTGAGCCCCTCTGGGGCCAACGTCCTGACTTTC. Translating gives CASSVGLSPSGANVLTF. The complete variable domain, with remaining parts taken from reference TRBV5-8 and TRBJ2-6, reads EAGVTQSPTHLIKTRGQQATLRCSPISGHTSVYWYQQALGLGLQFLLWYDEGEERNRGNFPPRFSGRQFPNYSSELNVNALELEDSALYLCASSVGLSPSGANVLTFGAGSRLTVL.

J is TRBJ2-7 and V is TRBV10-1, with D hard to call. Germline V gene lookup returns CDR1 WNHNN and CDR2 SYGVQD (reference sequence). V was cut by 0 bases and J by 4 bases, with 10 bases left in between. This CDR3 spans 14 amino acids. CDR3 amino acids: CASSESGRLYEQYF. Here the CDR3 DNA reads TGCGCCAGCAGTGAGTCAGGCAGACTTTACGAGCAGTACTTC.

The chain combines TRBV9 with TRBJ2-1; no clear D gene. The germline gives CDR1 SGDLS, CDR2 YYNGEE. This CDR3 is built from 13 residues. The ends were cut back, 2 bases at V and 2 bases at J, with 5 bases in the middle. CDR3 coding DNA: TGTGCCAGCAGCGTCCAAACCTACAATGAGCAGTTCTTC. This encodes CASSVQTYNEQFF.

The CDR3 DNA reads TGCGCCAGCAGCCAAGATTCCGGGCCCGGGGGCACCGGGGAGCTGTTTTTT. Its translation is CASSQDSGPGGTGELFF. V and J are TRBV4-3 and TRBJ2-2; D may be TRBD2 (6 bases). Trimming left V 0 bases short and J 4 bases short, with 15 bases between. From germline, CDR1 is LGHNA and CDR2 YSLEER. The length of the CDR3 is 17 residues.

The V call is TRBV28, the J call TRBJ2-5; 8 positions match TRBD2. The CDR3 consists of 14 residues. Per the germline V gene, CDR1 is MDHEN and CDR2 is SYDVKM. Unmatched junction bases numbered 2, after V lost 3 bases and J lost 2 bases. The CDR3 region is CASSLGLGQETQYF. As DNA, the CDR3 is TGTGCCAGCAGTTTGGGACTAGGACAAGAGACCCAGTACTTC.

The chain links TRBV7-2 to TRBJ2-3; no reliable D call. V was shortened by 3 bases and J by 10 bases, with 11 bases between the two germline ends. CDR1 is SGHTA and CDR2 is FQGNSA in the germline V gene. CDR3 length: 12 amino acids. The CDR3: CASSFLSLAQYF. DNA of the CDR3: TGTGCCAGCAGCTTCTTATCTCTTGCGCAGTATTTT.

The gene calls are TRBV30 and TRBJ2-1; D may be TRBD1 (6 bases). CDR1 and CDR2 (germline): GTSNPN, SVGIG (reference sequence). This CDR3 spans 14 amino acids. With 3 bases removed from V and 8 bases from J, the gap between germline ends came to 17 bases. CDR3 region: CAWRRGGFGDEQFF. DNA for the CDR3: TGTGCCTGGAGACGAGGGGGTTTTGGAGATGAGCAGTTCTTC.

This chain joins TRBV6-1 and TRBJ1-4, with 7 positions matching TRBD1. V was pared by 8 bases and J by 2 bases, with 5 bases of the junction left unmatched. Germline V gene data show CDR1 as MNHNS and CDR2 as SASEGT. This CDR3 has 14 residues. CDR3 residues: CASRQGWTNEKLFF. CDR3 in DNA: TGTGCCAGCCGACAGGGATGGACTAATGAAAAACTGTTTTTT.

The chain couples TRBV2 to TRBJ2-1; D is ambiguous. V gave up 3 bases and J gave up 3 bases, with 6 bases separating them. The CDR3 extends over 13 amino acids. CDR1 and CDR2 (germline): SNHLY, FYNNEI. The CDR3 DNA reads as TGTGCCAGCAGTGAGGTTAGCTACAATGAGCAGTTCTTC. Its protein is CASSEVSYNEQFF.

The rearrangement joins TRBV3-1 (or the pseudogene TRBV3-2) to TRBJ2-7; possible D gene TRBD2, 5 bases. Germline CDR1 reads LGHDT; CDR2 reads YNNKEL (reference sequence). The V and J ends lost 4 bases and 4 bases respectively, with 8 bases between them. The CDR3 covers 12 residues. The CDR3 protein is CASSRRRYEQYF. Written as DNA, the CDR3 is TGTGCCAGCAGCCGACGGAGGTACGAGCAGTACTTC.

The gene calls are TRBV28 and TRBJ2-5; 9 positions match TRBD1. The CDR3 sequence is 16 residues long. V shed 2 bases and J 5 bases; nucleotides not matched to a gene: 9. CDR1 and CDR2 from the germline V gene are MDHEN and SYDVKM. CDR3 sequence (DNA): TGTGCCAGCAGTTTAGGTATACAGGGGGCGCGGGAGACCCAGTACTTC. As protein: CASSLGIQGARETQYF.

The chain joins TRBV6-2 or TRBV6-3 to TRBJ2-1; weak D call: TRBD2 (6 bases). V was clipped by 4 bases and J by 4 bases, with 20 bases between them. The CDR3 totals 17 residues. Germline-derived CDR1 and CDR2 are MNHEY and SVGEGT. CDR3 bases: TGTGCCAGCAGTTTTCCTCCCCTCGGGACTGGTTACAATGAGCAGTTCTTC. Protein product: CASSFPPLGTGYNEQFF.

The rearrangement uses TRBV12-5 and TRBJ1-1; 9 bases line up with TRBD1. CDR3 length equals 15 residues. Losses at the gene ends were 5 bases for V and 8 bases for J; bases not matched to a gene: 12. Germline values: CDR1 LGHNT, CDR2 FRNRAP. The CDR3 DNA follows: TGTGCTAGTGGTCCCAAACAGGGGGCGGGTAAGGAAGCTTTCTTT. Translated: CASGPKQGAGKEAFF.

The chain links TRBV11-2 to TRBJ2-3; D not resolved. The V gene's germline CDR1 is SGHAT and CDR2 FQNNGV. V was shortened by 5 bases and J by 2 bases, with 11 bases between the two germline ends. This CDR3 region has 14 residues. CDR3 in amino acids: CASSQALFTDTQYF. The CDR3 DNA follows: TGTGCCAGCAGCCAAGCCCTTTTCACAGATACGCAGTATTTT.

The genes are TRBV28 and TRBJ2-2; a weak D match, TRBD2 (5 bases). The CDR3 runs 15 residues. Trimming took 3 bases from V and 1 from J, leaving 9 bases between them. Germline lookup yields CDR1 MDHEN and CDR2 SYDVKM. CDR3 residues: CASSFEGVNTGELFF. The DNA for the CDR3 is TGTGCCAGCAGTTTTGAGGGAGTGAACACCGGGGAGCTGTTTTTT.

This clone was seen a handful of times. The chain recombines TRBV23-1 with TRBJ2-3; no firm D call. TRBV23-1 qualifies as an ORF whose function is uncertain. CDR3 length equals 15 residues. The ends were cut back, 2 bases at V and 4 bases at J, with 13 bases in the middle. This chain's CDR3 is CASSQSPIVSDTQYF. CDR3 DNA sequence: TGCGCCAGCAGTCAAAGCCCTATTGTCTCAGATACGCAGTATTTT.

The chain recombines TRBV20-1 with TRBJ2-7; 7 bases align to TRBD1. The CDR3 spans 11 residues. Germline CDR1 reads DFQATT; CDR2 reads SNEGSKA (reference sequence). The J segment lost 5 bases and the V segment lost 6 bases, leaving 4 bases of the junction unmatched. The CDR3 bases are TGCAGTGCCCACAGGGGTCACGAGCAGTACTTC. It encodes CSAHRGHEQYF.

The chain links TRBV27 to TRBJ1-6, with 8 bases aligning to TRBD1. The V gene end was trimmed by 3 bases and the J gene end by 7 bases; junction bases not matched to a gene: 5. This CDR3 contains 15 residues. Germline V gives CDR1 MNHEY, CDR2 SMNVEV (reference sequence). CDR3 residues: CASSFGTGQNSPLHF. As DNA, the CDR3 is TGTGCCAGCAGTTTTGGGACAGGTCAAAATTCACCCCTCCACTTT.

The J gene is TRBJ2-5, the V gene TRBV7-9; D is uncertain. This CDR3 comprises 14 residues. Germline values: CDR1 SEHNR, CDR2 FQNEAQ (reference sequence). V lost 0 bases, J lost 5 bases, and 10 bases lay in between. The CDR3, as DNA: TGTGCCAGCAGCTTAGCGCGATGGTCGGAGACCCAGTACTTC. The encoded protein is CASSLARWSETQYF.

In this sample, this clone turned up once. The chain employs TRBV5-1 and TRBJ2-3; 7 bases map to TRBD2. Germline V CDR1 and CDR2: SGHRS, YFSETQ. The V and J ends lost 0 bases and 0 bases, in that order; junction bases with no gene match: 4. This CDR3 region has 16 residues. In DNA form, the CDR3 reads TGCGCCAGCAGCTTGGGACTAGCCTTCAGCACAGATACGCAGTATTTT. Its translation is CASSLGLAFSTDTQYF.

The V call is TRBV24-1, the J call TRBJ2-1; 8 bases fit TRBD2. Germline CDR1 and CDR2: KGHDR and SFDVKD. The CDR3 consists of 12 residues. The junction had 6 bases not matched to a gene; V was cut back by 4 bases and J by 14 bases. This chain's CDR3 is CATSDSGREEFF. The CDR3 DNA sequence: TGTGCCACCAGTGACTCCGGGAGGGAGGAGTTCTTC.